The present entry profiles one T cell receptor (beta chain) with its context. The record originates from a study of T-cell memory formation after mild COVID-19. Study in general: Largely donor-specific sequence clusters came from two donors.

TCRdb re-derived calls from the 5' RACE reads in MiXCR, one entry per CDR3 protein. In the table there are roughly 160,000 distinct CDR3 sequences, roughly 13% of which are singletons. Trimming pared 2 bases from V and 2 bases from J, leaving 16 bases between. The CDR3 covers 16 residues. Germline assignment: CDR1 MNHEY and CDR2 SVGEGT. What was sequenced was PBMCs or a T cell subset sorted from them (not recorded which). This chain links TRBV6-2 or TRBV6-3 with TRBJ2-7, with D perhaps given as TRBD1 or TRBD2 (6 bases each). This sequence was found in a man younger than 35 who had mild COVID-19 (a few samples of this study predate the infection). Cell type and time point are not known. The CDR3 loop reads CASSYGPGAPAYEQYF. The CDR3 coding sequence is TGTGCCAGCAGTTACGGCCCGGGGGCCCCGGCCTACGAGCAGTACTTC.